One sample yielded the 12 T cell receptor beta chains listed below, sequenced in a study of T-cell reconstitution after alpha-beta-depleted transplantation in children. It was with unique molecular identifiers that the TCRbeta library was prepared. TCRdb independently ran MiXCR on the PCR reads; one entry per CDR3 protein. The sample shows some 110,000 distinct CDR3 sequences, over 9% of them seen only once. The material was PBMCs, obtained before TCRalphabeta/CD19-depleted stem cell transplant. The receptors derive from a boy between 2 and 10 years old with acute lymphoblastic leukemia, due to receive a stem cell transplant.

The table lists this clonotype with many counts. The chain couples TRBV7-2 to TRBJ2-5, with TRBD2 matching 7 bases. V lost 5 bases and J lost 4; bases outside the gene matches: 16. The length of the CDR3 is 17 residues. CDR1 and CDR2 from the germline V gene are SGHTA and FQGNSA. The CDR3 DNA reads as TGTGCCAGCAGCCGCTCTAGCGGACCCTCCTGGGGAGAGACCCAGTACTTC. Residues: CASSRSSGPSWGETQYF.

This clonotype came up many times. The chain recombines TRBV20-1 with TRBJ2-1; 7 nucleotides line up with TRBD2. The V segment lost 3 bases and the J segment 4 bases; nucleotides outside the gene matches: 6. The CDR3 sequence is 14 residues long. Germline values: CDR1 DFQATT, CDR2 SNEGSKA (reference sequence). The CDR3 spells CSARGLADYNEQFF. The CDR3 region has the DNA TGCAGTGCTAGGGGGCTAGCGGATTACAATGAGCAGTTCTTC.

The chain combines TRBV15 with TRBJ2-1, with D hard to call. Germline loops: CDR1 LNHNV, CDR2 YYDKDF (reference sequence). Trimming left V 0 bases short and J 7 bases short, with 16 bases between. The CDR3 length is 16 residues. Here the CDR3 reads CATSREYRVLKNEQFF. The CDR3 coding sequence is TGTGCCACCAGCAGAGAGTATAGGGTTTTAAAGAATGAGCAGTTCTTC.

This clonotype appeared a few times. The rearrangement links TRBV7-8 to TRBJ2-1; the match to TRBD2 covers 11 bases. CDR3 length: 16 residues. Per the germline V gene, CDR1 is SGHVS and CDR2 is FQNEAQ. The J segment lost 6 bases and the V segment lost 4 bases, leaving 8 bases of the junction unmatched. CDR3 loop: CASSSSGLAGRNEQFF. CDR3 DNA sequence: TGTGCCAGCAGCTCTAGTGGACTAGCGGGTCGCAATGAGCAGTTCTTC.

The chain couples TRBV6-1 to TRBJ2-5; 14 bases match TRBD2. This CDR3 is 15 amino acids long. With 10 bases clipped from V and 4 bases from J, the junction kept 8 bases outside the gene matches. Germline loops: CDR1 MNHNS, CDR2 SASEGT. The CDR3: CAIGTSGRFPETQYF. CDR3 nucleotides: TGTGCCATCGGGACTAGCGGGAGATTTCCAGAGACCCAGTACTTC.

This clonotype was detected many times. The chain recombines TRBV5-1 with TRBJ2-5; D ambiguous. The CDR3 consists of 13 residues. Germline assignment: CDR1 SGHRS and CDR2 YFSETQ. Deletions cut 2 bases from V and 3 bases from J, with 8 bases between. CDR3 region: CASSFGGKETQYF. Here the CDR3 DNA reads TGCGCCAGCAGCTTCGGCGGTAAAGAGACCCAGTACTTC.

This clonotype was picked up a small number of times. V and J are TRBV6-1 and TRBJ1-1; 7 nucleotides match TRBD1. Looked up from germline, CDR1 is MNHNS and CDR2 is SASEGT. The trim removed 5 bases at V and 5 bases at J, leaving 20 bases unmatched. The CDR3 contains 18 residues. The DNA of the CDR3 is TGTGCCAGCAGTCTAAGGAGGACAGGCATAGGGAGGTCGACTGAAGCTTTCTTT. It specifies CASSLRRTGIGRSTEAFF.

The rearrangement uses TRBV7-9 and TRBJ2-2; D remains ambiguous. CDR1 is SEHNR, CDR2 FQNEAQ, per germline (reference sequence). Trimming left V 1 base short and J 4 bases short, with 10 bases between. The CDR3 contains 15 residues. CDR3 sequence (DNA): TGTGCCAGCAGCTTAGTCCTGGGAAGCACCGGGGAGCTGTTTTTT. Translating gives CASSLVLGSTGELFF.

There are a few counts of this clonotype. The rearrangement joins TRBV27 to TRBJ1-1; TRBD1 matches at 8 bases. V lost 4 bases to trimming and J lost 4 bases; unmatched junction nucleotides: 2. This CDR3 has 13 amino acids. In germline, CDR1 is MNHEY, CDR2 SMNVEV (reference sequence). CDR3 loop: CASSYGQGTEAFF. The CDR3 DNA follows: TGTGCCAGCAGTTATGGACAGGGCACTGAAGCTTTCTTT.

This clonotype was recorded many times. The rearrangement links TRBV12-3 or TRBV12-4 to TRBJ2-7, with a weak D call TRBD2 (5 bases). Trimming pared 1 base from V and 4 bases from J, leaving 8 bases between. The CDR3 extends over 13 amino acids. In nucleotides, the CDR3 is TGTGCCAGCAGTTTAGTGGGCGGGTACGAGCAGTACTTC. It codes for CASSLVGGYEQYF.

In its sample, this clonotype was seen many times. This chain joins TRBV7-9 and TRBJ2-3; D unresolved. CDR3 length: 12 amino acids. V shed 4 bases and J shed 8 bases, with 10 bases lying between them. Germline lookup yields CDR1 SEHNR and CDR2 FQNEAQ (reference sequence). The CDR3 sequence is CASSSAGGTQYF. The DNA for the CDR3 is TGTGCCAGCAGCTCGGCTGGCGGTACGCAGTATTTT. The full variable domain, its missing parts supplied by reference TRBV7-9 and TRBJ2-3, is DTGVSQNPRHKITKRGQNVTFRCDPISEHNRLYWYRQTLGQGPEFLTYFQNEAQLEKSRLLSDRFSAERPKGSFSTLEIQRTEQGDSAMYLCASSSAGGTQYFGPGTRLTVL.

This clonotype was seen at least ten times. The chain has TRBV20-1 and TRBJ2-5, with D possibly matching TRBD2 (6 bases). The CDR3 length is 18 residues. Per the germline V gene, CDR1 is DFQATT and CDR2 is SNEGSKA (reference sequence). Trimming removed 0 bases at V and 2 bases at J, with 22 bases between. The CDR3 region has the DNA TGCAGTGCTAGAGATCTCTGGTCTGGAGGGTATAGACAAGAGACCCAGTACTTC. Translation gives CSARDLWSGGYRQETQYF.